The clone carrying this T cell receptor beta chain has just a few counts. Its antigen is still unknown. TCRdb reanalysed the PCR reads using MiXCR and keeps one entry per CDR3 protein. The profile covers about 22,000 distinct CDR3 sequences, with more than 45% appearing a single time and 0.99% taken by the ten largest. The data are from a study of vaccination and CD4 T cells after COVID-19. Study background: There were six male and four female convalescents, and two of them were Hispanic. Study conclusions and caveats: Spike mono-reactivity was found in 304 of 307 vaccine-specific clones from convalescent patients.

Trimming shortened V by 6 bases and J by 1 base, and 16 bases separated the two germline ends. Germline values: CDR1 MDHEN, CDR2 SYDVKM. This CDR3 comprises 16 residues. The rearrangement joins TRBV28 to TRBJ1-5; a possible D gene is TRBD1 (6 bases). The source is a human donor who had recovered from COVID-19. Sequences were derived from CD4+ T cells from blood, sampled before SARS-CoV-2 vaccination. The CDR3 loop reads CASRLAKQGSNQPQHF. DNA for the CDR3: TGTGCCAGCAGGTTGGCCAAACAGGGAAGCAATCAGCCCCAGCATTTT.